This T cell receptor (beta chain) was captured in a study of blood T cell repertoires in COVID-19. Profiling relied on immunoSEQ multiplex PCR, and the TCRdb table lists in-frame clones only, not all of them. This table has about 200,000 clones, roughly 91% appearing once. The germline CDR1 and CDR2 sequences are SGHKS and YYEKEE (reference sequence). Germline trimming cut 2 bases from V and 4 bases from J; bases unmatched to any gene: 8. This CDR3 is 15 amino acids long. This clonotype was sampled from a woman in her 30s with acute COVID-19. The chain employs TRBV5-5 and TRBJ1-2; 7 nucleotides agree with TRBD1. Input material: PBMCs or T cells enriched from blood (not recorded which). The CDR3: CASSLGGTDLYGYTF. The CDR3 DNA reads TGTGCCAGCAGCTTAGGTGGGACAGACCTCTATGGCTACACCTTC.